This entry is about one TCR beta chain. The antigen remains unidentified. V trimming: 4 bases; J trimming: 1 base; junction bases outside the gene matches: 6. The length of the CDR3 is 17 residues. Germline V gene data show CDR1 as MNHNS and CDR2 as SASEGT. Clones were read by immunoSEQ multiplex PCR, and TCRdb kept only the in-frame ones, dropping some. The sample lists 250,000 to 400,000 clones, approximately 88% occurring once. This sample stems from a study of cytomegalovirus exposure and HLA in healthy donors. Findings of the study overall: The study flagged 150 to 200 TCR beta chains as cytomegalovirus-associated. Subsequent analysis found a tendency for first-cohort TCR clusters to co-occur within the 95 to 150 validation repertoires.

The study drew the donors from its approximately 110-subject validation cohort, separate from the 666-subject first cohort. This chain joins TRBV6-1 and TRBJ2-6; 8 nucleotides line up with TRBD1. The clonotype was recovered from a man aged 30 to 45 in good health and CMV-seronegative. The sequenced sample was PBMCs. CDR3 amino acids: CASSGQGLLSGANVLTF. Written as DNA, the CDR3 is TGTGCCAGCAGTGGACAGGGGCTCCTTTCTGGGGCCAACGTCCTGACTTTC.